Sequencing of this T cell receptor (beta chain) was carried out in a study of cytomegalovirus exposure and HLA in healthy donors. Study results and caveats: At a 0.05 false discovery rate, a later analysis found some 18,000 TCR beta sequences to be associated with HLA alleles. TCR beta V- and J-gene trimming was later associated with a missense DCLRE1C variant.

Points on this clone: Its antigen is unidentified.

Both 60 Vbeta primers and 13 Jbeta primers went into the PCR. Profiling relied on immunoSEQ multiplex PCR, and the TCRdb table lists in-frame clones only, not all of them. Of 250,000 or so clones in the sample, around 90% were seen once. V shed 5 bases and J 5 bases; nucleotides not matched to a gene: 1. CDR3 length equals 14 residues. CDR1 is SGHAT and CDR2 is FQNNGV in the germline V gene. This sequence joins TRBV11-2 and TRBJ2-1; 12 bases match TRBD2. The sequenced sample consisted of PBMCs. This TCR came from a girl aged 2 to 9 in good health and CMV-seronegative. CDR3 in amino acids: CASSGLAGNNEQFF. CDR3 in DNA: TGTGCCAGCAGCGGACTAGCGGGAAACAATGAGCAGTTCTTC.